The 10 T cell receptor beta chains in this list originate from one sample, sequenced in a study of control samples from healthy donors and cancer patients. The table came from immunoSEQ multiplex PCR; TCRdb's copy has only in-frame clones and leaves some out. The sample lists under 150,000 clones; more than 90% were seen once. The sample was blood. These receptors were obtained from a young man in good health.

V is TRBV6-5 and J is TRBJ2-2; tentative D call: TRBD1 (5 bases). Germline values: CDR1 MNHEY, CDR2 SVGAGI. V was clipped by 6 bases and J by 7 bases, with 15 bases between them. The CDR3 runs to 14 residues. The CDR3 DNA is TGTGCCAGCAGGATTCTAGGGGATAGCGGGGAGCTGTTTTTT. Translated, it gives CASRILGDSGELFF.

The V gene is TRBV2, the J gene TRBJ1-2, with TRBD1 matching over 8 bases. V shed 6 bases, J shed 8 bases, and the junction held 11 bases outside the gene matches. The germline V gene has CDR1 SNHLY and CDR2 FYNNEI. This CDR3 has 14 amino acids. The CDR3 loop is CASRLDREVHGYTF. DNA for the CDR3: TGTGCCAGCAGATTGGACAGGGAGGTTCACGGCTACACCTTC.

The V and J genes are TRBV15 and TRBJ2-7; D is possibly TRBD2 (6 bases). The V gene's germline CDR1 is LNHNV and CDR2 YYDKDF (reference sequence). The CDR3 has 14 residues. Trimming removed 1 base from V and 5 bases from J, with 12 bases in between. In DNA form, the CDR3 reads TGTGCCACCAGCAGAGCGGGAGAGTCCCACGAGCAGTACTTC. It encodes CATSRAGESHEQYF.

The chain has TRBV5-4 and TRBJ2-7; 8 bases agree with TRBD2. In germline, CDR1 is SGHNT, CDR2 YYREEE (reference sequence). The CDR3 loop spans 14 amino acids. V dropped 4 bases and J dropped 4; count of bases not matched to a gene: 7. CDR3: CASSPQRERYEQYF. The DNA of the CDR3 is TGTGCCAGCAGCCCCCAGCGGGAGCGGTACGAGCAGTACTTC.

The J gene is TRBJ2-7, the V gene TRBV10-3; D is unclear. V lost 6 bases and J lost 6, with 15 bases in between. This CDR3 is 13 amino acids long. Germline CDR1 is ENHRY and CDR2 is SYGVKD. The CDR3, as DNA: TGTGCCATCAGGGACGGACCTTCTTCCGAGCAGTACTTC. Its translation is CAIRDGPSSEQYF.

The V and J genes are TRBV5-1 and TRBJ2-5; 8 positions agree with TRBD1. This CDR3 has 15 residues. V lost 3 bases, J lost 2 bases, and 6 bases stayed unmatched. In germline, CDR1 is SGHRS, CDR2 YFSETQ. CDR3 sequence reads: CASSSGQGMQETQYF. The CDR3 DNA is TGCGCCAGCAGCTCCGGACAGGGAATGCAAGAGACCCAGTACTTC.

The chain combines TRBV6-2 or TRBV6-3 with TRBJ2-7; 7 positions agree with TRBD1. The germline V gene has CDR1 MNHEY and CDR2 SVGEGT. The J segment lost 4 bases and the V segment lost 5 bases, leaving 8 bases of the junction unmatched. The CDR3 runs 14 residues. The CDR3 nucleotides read TGTGCCAGCAGTACAAGAGGGACAGAGTACGAGCAGTACTTC. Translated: CASSTRGTEYEQYF.

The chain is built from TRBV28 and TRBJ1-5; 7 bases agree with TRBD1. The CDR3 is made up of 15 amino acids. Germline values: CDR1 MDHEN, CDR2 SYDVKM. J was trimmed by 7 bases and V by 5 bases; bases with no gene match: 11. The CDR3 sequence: CASSLYRGPWQPQHF. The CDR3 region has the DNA TGTGCCAGCAGTCTATACAGGGGCCCATGGCAGCCCCAGCATTTT.

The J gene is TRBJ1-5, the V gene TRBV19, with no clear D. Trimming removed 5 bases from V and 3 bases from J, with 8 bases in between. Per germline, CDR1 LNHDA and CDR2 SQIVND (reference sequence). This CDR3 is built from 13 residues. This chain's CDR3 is CASSWQPNQPQHF. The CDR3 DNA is TGTGCCAGTAGTTGGCAACCCAATCAGCCCCAGCATTTT.

The CDR3 DNA reads TGTGCCAGCTCAGCAGGGGTTTGGACTGAAGCTTTCTTT. This sequence encodes CASSAGVWTEAFF. The genes are TRBV18 and TRBJ1-1, with TRBD1 as a possible D gene (6 bases). The germline V gene has CDR1 KGHSH and CDR2 LQKENI. Trimming removed 5 bases at V and 5 bases at J, with 12 bases between. There are 13 residues in the CDR3. Filled out from reference TRBV18 and TRBJ1-1, the complete variable domain reads NAGVMQNPRHLVRRRGQEARLRCSPMKGHSHVYWYRQLPEEGLKFMVYLQKENIIDESGMPKERFSAEFPKEGPSILRIQQVVRGDSAAYFCASSAGVWTEAFFGQGTRLTVV.